This is a list of T cell receptor beta chains from one sample in a study of blood T cell repertoires in COVID-19. Assay: immunoSEQ multiplex PCR; the TCRdb copy retains only in-frame clones and omits some. This table holds nearly 250,000 clones, approximately 82% found once. The sequencing sample was made of peripheral blood. Receptors originate from a woman older than 75 with acute or convalescent COVID-19. Both conserved end residues are part of each CDR3. Fields, in order: D gene, V gene, CDR3 length, J gene, clone size, CDR3 DNA, CDR3 protein. A D gene is named only where the DNA matches it firmly. Clone size, where shown, is once, few, many, or a class for clones that have expanded.

D: NA
V: TRBV6-5
length: 16
J: TRBJ2-7
size: NA
DNA: TGTGCCAGCAGTTTTGGGGCTCACCCCCCCGGCGGTTTGCAGTACTTC
CDR3: CASSFGAHPPGGLQYF

D: NA
V: TRBV18
length: 14
J: TRBJ1-6
size: many
DNA: TGTGCCAGCTCACTGCAGGCTCTTAATTCACCCCTCCACTTT
CDR3: CASSLQALNSPLHF

D: NA
V: TRBV7-2
length: 14
J: TRBJ2-7
size: NA
DNA: TGTGCCAGCGGCACAGGGACGAGCTCCTACGAGCAGTACTTC
CDR3: CASGTGTSSYEQYF

D: NA
V: TRBV19
length: 13
J: TRBJ1-1
size: few
DNA: TGTGCCAGTAGTCGGGGACTTAACACTGAAGCTTTCTTT
CDR3: CASSRGLNTEAFF

D: TRBD1
V: TRBV6-4
length: 12
J: TRBJ1-2
size: NA
DNA: TGTGCCAGCAGGGATAACAGGGGGAGCTACACCTTC
CDR3: CASRDNRGSYTF

D: NA
V: TRBV2
length: 15
J: TRBJ1-4
size: NA
DNA: TGTGCCAGCAGTGAGGGGGGGGCAACTAATGAAAAACTGTTTTTT
CDR3: CASSEGGATNEKLFF

D: TRBD2
V: TRBV11-2
length: 13
J: TRBJ2-7
size: NA
DNA: TGTGCCAGCAGCTCTTTGGGGGGGTACGAGCAGTACTTC
CDR3: CASSSLGGYEQYF

D: NA
V: TRBV19
length: 13
J: TRBJ2-4
size: once
DNA: TGTGCCAGTAGTATCCTAGGCAAAAACATTCAGTACTTC
CDR3: CASSILGKNIQYF

D: NA
V: TRBV28
length: 19
J: TRBJ2-1
size: NA
DNA: TGTGCCAGCAGCCCCCCGTCGGGGGGCGTGGGAAGCTCCTACAATGAGCAGTTCTTC
CDR3: CASSPPSGGVGSSYNEQFF

D: TRBD2
V: TRBV6-1
length: 17
J: TRBJ2-2
size: NA
DNA: TGTGCCAGCAGTGAAGTTCCTAGCGGGGGCGACACCGGGGAGCTGTTTTTT
CDR3: CASSEVPSGGDTGELFF

D: NA
V: TRBV9
length: 13
J: TRBJ2-7
size: NA
DNA: TGTGCCAGCAGCGTAGAGGGGTCCTACGAGCAGTACTTC
CDR3: CASSVEGSYEQYF

D: NA
V: TRBV28
length: 16
J: TRBJ2-1
size: NA
DNA: TGTGCCAGCAGTTTATACGCTGGGGGCGCCCACAATGAGCAGTTCTTC
CDR3: CASSLYAGGAHNEQFF

D: NA
V: TRBV28
length: 12
J: TRBJ2-5
size: NA
DNA: TGTGCCAGCAGTTTAATAGAAGAGACCCAGTACTTC
CDR3: CASSLIEETQYF

D: TRBD1
V: TRBV5-1
length: 15
J: TRBJ2-6
size: NA
DNA: TGCGCCAGCGGGGACAGGACAGGTGGGGCCAACGTCCTGACTTTC
CDR3: CASGDRTGGANVLTF

D: NA
V: TRBV18
length: 16
J: TRBJ2-6
size: NA
DNA: TGTGCCAGCTCACCCCAAACAGGCTCTGGGGCCAACGTCCTGACTTTC
CDR3: CASSPQTGSGANVLTF

D: NA
V: TRBV5-4
length: 16
J: TRBJ2-6
size: few
DNA: TGTGCCAGCAGGGCCGGGACACACTCTGGGGCCAACGTCCTGACTTTC
CDR3: CASRAGTHSGANVLTF

D: NA
V: TRBV28
length: 12
J: TRBJ2-7
size: few
DNA: TGTGCCAGCCGTAAAGGGGGCTACGAGCAGTACTTC
CDR3: CASRKGGYEQYF

D: NA
V: TRBV29-1
length: 14
J: TRBJ2-2
size: NA
DNA: TGCAGCGTTGCTTCAGGACACAACACCGGGGAGCTGTTTTTT
CDR3: CSVASGHNTGELFF

D: NA
V: TRBV11-2
length: 14
J: TRBJ2-4
size: NA
DNA: TGTGCCAGCAGCTTGTCGGGTCCCAAAAACATTCAGTACTTC
CDR3: CASSLSGPKNIQYF

D: TRBD1
V: TRBV19
length: 14
J: TRBJ1-2
size: NA
DNA: TGTGCCAGTTTGCACGGGACAGGGGAGAATGGCTACACCTTC
CDR3: CASLHGTGENGYTF

D: TRBD2
V: TRBV7-6
length: 15
J: TRBJ2-3
size: once
DNA: TGTGCCAGCAGCCTCGGGCCTAGCGGGAGTTATACGCAGTATTTT
CDR3: CASSLGPSGSYTQYF

D: NA
V: TRBV5-5
length: 15
J: TRBJ2-7
size: NA
DNA: TGTGCCAGCAGCTTGGGGGGCGCAGCTTATTACGAGCAGTACTTC
CDR3: CASSLGGAAYYEQYF

D: NA
V: TRBV7-3
length: 12
J: TRBJ2-2
size: NA
DNA: TGTGCCAGCAGCCATCAGGCCGGGGAGCTGTTTTTT
CDR3: CASSHQAGELFF

D: NA
V: TRBV7-9
length: 15
J: TRBJ2-1
size: NA
DNA: TGTGCCAGCAGCTTCTACCGGGATTCCAGCAATGAGCAGTTCTTC
CDR3: CASSFYRDSSNEQFF

D: NA
V: TRBV7-2
length: 13
J: TRBJ2-5
size: NA
DNA: TGTGCCAGCAGCTTTTACAGGGAAGAGACCCAGTACTTC
CDR3: CASSFYREETQYF

D: NA
V: TRBV4-3
length: 16
J: TRBJ2-7
size: once
DNA: TGCGCCAGCAGCCAAGATCACGCCACAGGCACCTACGAGCAGTACTTC
CDR3: CASSQDHATGTYEQYF

D: NA
V: TRBV12-3/TRBV12-4
length: 12
J: TRBJ1-1
size: NA
DNA: TGTGCCAGCAGTTTATGGGCCTTTGAAGCTTTCTTT
CDR3: CASSLWAFEAFF

D: TRBD2
V: TRBV5-4
length: 14
J: TRBJ2-1
size: NA
DNA: TGTGCCAGCAGCTTGGAGGGGACTACGGATGAGCAGTTCTTC
CDR3: CASSLEGTTDEQFF

D: TRBD2
V: TRBV5-5
length: 18
J: TRBJ2-3
size: NA
DNA: TGTGCCAGCAGCCCACGGACTAGCGGGGGGGGAGGGTTGGATACGCAGTATTTT
CDR3: CASSPRTSGGGGLDTQYF

D: NA
V: TRBV4-1
length: 15
J: TRBJ1-2
size: NA
DNA: TGCGCCAGCAGCCAAGTCCCCACAAACGCCGTAAGCTACACCTTC
CDR3: CASSQVPTNAVSYTF

D: NA
V: TRBV6-2/TRBV6-3
length: 12
J: TRBJ2-5
size: NA
DNA: TGTGCCAGCAGCCCACTGGGGCGTGCCCAGTACTTC
CDR3: CASSPLGRAQYF

D: TRBD1
V: TRBV19
length: 16
J: TRBJ1-5
size: NA
DNA: TGTGCCAGTAGTATAGCCGGGACAGGGGGCGGACAGCCCCAGCATTTT
CDR3: CASSIAGTGGGQPQHF

D: TRBD1
V: TRBV13
length: 16
J: TRBJ1-6
size: NA
DNA: TGTGCCAGCAGACTTCAGGGGGGCTCCTATAATTCACCCCTCCACTTT
CDR3: CASRLQGGSYNSPLHF

D: NA
V: TRBV5-1
length: 14
J: TRBJ1-2
size: NA
DNA: TGCGCCAGCAGCTCCGGGGGGGAAAACTATGGCTACACCTTC
CDR3: CASSSGGENYGYTF

D: NA
V: TRBV20-1
length: 13
J: TRBJ1-4
size: NA
DNA: TGCAGTGCTAGTAGTCAGAAAAATGAAAAACTGTTTTTT
CDR3: CSASSQKNEKLFF

D: NA
V: TRBV5-4
length: 14
J: TRBJ1-1
size: NA
DNA: TGTGCCAGCAGCTTTAGCACAGGTAACACTGAAGCTTTCTTT
CDR3: CASSFSTGNTEAFF

D: TRBD1
V: TRBV6-5
length: 15
J: TRBJ1-1
size: NA
DNA: TGTGCCAGCAGTTCGTATGACAGGGTAAACACTGAAGCTTTCTTT
CDR3: CASSSYDRVNTEAFF